This T cell receptor (beta chain) was captured by sequencing in a study of early T cells in non-severe SARS-CoV-2 infection. Study outcomes and limitations: Using VDJdb, the matching emphasized anti-spike CD8 responses while missing private and CD4 specificities.

Separate cDNA molecules each had unique molecular identifiers attached to them. TCRdb called the 5' RACE reads again in MiXCR, with one record for every CDR3 protein. Among some 30,000 distinct CDR3 sequences listed, about 5.1% were seen once. Concerning this clonotype: No antigen is known for it.

This CDR3 comprises 16 residues. After removal of 3 bases from V and 4 bases from J, the junction contained 5 bases not matched to a gene. Germline lookup yields CDR1 SGDLS and CDR2 YYNGEE. The receptor was isolated from an adult who was a healthcare worker with PCR-confirmed SARS-CoV-2 infection or an uninfected control (not recorded which). Sequencing was performed on whole blood. The genes are TRBV9 and TRBJ2-6, with 9 bases identical to TRBD1. The CDR3 loop is CASSEGQGLGANVLTF. Here the CDR3 DNA reads TGTGCCAGCAGCGAGGGACAGGGACTAGGGGCCAACGTCCTGACTTTC.